This T cell receptor beta chain appears in the sequencing data of a study of Tregs in tolerant kidney transplant recipients. Study-level results: The small number of patients limits these findings pending further validation.

Details on this clone: No antigen is known for it.

CD4+CD25+CD127- Tregs, CD4+CD25- non-Tregs, CD4 and CD8 cells were sorted. Only in-frame clones appear in the TCRdb table, and some are missing; sequencing was by immunoSEQ multiplex PCR. The sample carries fewer than 70,000 clones, around 88% recorded once. CDR1 is SNHLY and CDR2 is FYNNEI in the germline V gene. The junction had 6 bases not matched to a gene; V was cut back by 11 bases and J by 2 bases. This CDR3 contains 13 residues. The sequenced sample was CD4+ T cells from blood. The TCR originated in a human donor in good health. The chain joins TRBV2 to TRBJ2-1, with TRBD2 matching over 7 bases. The CDR3 DNA follows: TGTGCCGGGCGGGAGTTCGCCTACAATGAGCAGTTCTTC. It is translated as CAGREFAYNEQFF.